The entry that follows covers one T cell receptor beta chain sequence. The data were obtained in a study of blood T cell repertoires in COVID-19. Study-level information: Sources were T cells, B-cell-depleted T cells, or PBMCs; the material itself was cDNA or gDNA.

The authors' processing: Researchers report that nucleated cell counts were estimated from reference gene primer amplification. Sequencing was performed with immunoSEQ multiplex PCR; in TCRdb, only in-frame clones are kept and a portion is missing. V and J calls and clone size come straight from that table; D and trimming were deduced from the DNA. Found here are approximately 220,000 clones, approximately 88% of them singletons; the top ten hold roughly 27%. The CDR3 runs to 12 residues. V shed 8 bases and J shed 8 bases, with 15 bases lying between them. Germline CDR1 and CDR2: MNHEY and SVGAGI. The receptor's source is a man aged 35 to 55 with acute or convalescent COVID-19. Material for sequencing was peripheral blood. V gene TRBV6-5 combines with J gene TRBJ1-2; tentative D call: TRBD1 (6 bases). The CDR3 reads CASVDGTSGYTF. CDR3 coding DNA: TGTGCCAGCGTCGACGGGACATCCGGCTACACCTTC.